These T cell receptor beta chains were read from a single sample in a study of blood T cell repertoires in COVID-19. Repertoires were generated with immunoSEQ multiplex PCR, while TCRdb's copy carries only in-frame clones and drops some. The sample carries a few hundred thousand clones, more than 70% recorded once. Sequencing input: peripheral blood. These receptors were collected from a man aged 35 to 55 with acute or convalescent COVID-19. Both conserved end residues are trimmed from each CDR3.

CDR3 protein,V gene,J gene
ASRVEGFAYNEQF,TRBV2,TRBJ2-1
ASSFGLAGGPETQY,TRBV5-1,TRBJ2-5
ASSLFPDMNTEAF,TRBV5-1,TRBJ1-1
ASSLDGLAGGRVTQY,TRBV7-2,TRBJ2-5
ASSDWSGGGSSYNEQF,TRBV25-1,TRBJ2-1
ASSSFGDIGEQF,TRBV11-1,TRBJ2-1
ASRSGTGDYEQY,TRBV27,TRBJ2-7
ATRGTSGGYSETQY,TRBV24-1,TRBJ2-5
ASSSLSRNANTGELF,TRBV5-4,TRBJ2-2
ASSLHGSAYEQY,TRBV7-8,TRBJ2-7
ASSARLAGTDEQF,TRBV7-8,TRBJ2-1
ASSFRTGGGYEQY,TRBV11-1,TRBJ2-7
ASSQDSKGRGGSDTQY,TRBV3-1/TRBV3-2,TRBJ2-3
AISEGEKLF,TRBV10-3,TRBJ1-4
AISESTPDTQY,TRBV10-3,TRBJ2-3
ASSYGLAGPGNEQF,TRBV2,TRBJ2-1
ATSGLTDYEQY,TRBV15,TRBJ2-7
ASSLIQGTYEQY,TRBV11-2,TRBJ2-7
ASSQTSGGSYNEQF,TRBV5-1,TRBJ2-1
ASSIRVTGEHEQY,TRBV19,TRBJ2-7
ASSQDPTISFSSYNSPLH,TRBV4-1,TRBJ1-6
ASSGYRDSVLNYGYT,TRBV19,TRBJ1-2
ASRKQETSGNTIY,TRBV7-2,TRBJ1-3
ASSPSGQPQH,TRBV19,TRBJ1-5
ASSTPGGMETQY,TRBV27,TRBJ2-5
ARSRTGSRTDTQY,TRBV2,TRBJ2-3
ASSPTGTTGNTIY,TRBV18,TRBJ1-3
ASSESSNSPLH,TRBV6-1,TRBJ1-6
ASSPERQGFYEQY,TRBV5-1,TRBJ2-7
ASSQVRGGLTDTQY,TRBV4-1,TRBJ2-3
ASKAGQGAYEQF,TRBV2,TRBJ2-1
ASSLGQPYEQY,TRBV27,TRBJ2-7
ASSFATSYEQY,TRBV5-6,TRBJ2-7
ASSLWGDSNQPQH,TRBV7-2,TRBJ1-5
ASSLRLAGAETQY,TRBV7-2,TRBJ2-5
SARVLDTQY,TRBV20-1,TRBJ2-3
AIAPGEGTYEQY,TRBV10-3,TRBJ2-7
ASSSPDRGYNTEAF,TRBV7-8,TRBJ1-1
ASSSQGTYGYT,TRBV11-2,TRBJ1-2
ASSPHSGRANHEQY,TRBV27,TRBJ2-7
ASSQEASGSYEQY,TRBV4-2,TRBJ2-7
ASSPLSNRAPQPQH,TRBV28,TRBJ1-5
ASSDGWGRVNGYT,TRBV7-2,TRBJ1-2
ASSQATGTEAF,TRBV4-3,TRBJ1-1
ASSQDRPRFGRGKYEKLF,TRBV4-1,TRBJ1-4
ASSYSGAAGGSNQPQH,TRBV6-2/TRBV6-3,TRBJ1-5
ATSRDRGLAITTGELF,TRBV15,TRBJ2-2
AISADSYGYT,TRBV10-3,TRBJ1-2
ASNFPRENNEQF,TRBV19,TRBJ2-1
ASSTYNYGYT,TRBV28,TRBJ1-2
ATVDTGRRNEQF,TRBV10-3,TRBJ2-1
ASSGLTGSLSYEQY,TRBV6-1,TRBJ2-7
ASSMGLAYEQY,TRBV19,TRBJ2-7
ASSQDQGQGANGELF,TRBV3-1/TRBV3-2,TRBJ2-2
ASSLRQGPYEQY,TRBV27,TRBJ2-7
ASSPGLAGNEQF,TRBV7-7,TRBJ2-1
ASSLSRASGEF,TRBV27,TRBJ2-1
ATSRDRTSVSTGELF,TRBV15,TRBJ2-2
ASTPSGGSRAKNIQY,TRBV25-1,TRBJ2-4
ASSTYSYEQY,TRBV7-8,TRBJ2-7